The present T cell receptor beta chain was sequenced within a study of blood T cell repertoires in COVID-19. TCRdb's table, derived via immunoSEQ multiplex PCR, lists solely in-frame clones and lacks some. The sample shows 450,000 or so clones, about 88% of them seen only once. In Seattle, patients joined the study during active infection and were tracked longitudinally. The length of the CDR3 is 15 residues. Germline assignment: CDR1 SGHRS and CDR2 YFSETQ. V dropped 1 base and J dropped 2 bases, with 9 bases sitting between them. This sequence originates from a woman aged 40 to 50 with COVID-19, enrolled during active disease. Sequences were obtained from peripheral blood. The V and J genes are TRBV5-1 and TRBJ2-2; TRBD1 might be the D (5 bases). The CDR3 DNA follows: TGCGCCAGCAGCTTGAGTCAGGGCAACACCGGGGAGCTGTTTTTT. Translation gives CASSLSQGNTGELFF.